These T cell receptor beta chains were read from a single sample in a study of cytomegalovirus exposure and HLA in healthy donors. Only in-frame clones appear in the TCRdb table, and some are missing; sequencing was by immunoSEQ multiplex PCR. The sample holds about 88,000 clones, around 79% seen once. Sequencing was carried out using PBMCs. The receptors were sampled from a woman in her 40s in good health and CMV-seronegative. CDR3s include the opening cysteine and the closing phenylalanine or tryptophan. A D gene is named only where the DNA matches it firmly. Clone size is given for some rows only: seen once, a few or many times, or a class if the clone is expanded.

J gene	clone size	V gene	D gene	CDR3 DNA	CDR3 protein
TRBJ2-1	few	TRBV10-2	TRBD2	TGCGCCAGCAGTGAAGCGGGACTAACTTACCCGCTTAGAAACAATGAGCAGTTCTTC	CASSEAGLTYPLRNNEQFF
TRBJ2-7	.	TRBV4-1	TRBD1	TGCGCCAGCAGCCAAGATGACAGGGGTCTTAGTGAGCAGTACTTC	CASSQDDRGLSEQYF
TRBJ2-7	.	TRBV11-2	TRBD1	TGTGCCAGCAGCTCGCCCACAGGGGGCGAGCAGTACTTC	CASSSPTGGEQYF
TRBJ2-1	.	TRBV5-1	.	TGCGCCAGCAGAACTAGCAAGGTTAGGAATGAGCAGTTCTTC	CASRTSKVRNEQFF
TRBJ2-3	few	TRBV27	.	TGTGCCAGCAGTTTAATAGCGGCAGATACGCAGTATTTT	CASSLIAADTQYF
TRBJ1-1	few	TRBV7-2	TRBD1	TGTGCCAGCAGCTTTCGCCAGGGACAGACCATGAACACTGAAGCTTTCTTT	CASSFRQGQTMNTEAFF
TRBJ2-7	few	TRBV5-1	TRBD1	TGCGCCAGCACCATGACAGGGGACTACGAGCAGTACTTC	CASTMTGDYEQYF
TRBJ1-1	.	TRBV13	TRBD1	TGTGCCAGCAGTTCGGGACAGGGGCCGCTGGAAGCTTTCTTT	CASSSGQGPLEAFF
TRBJ2-3	few	TRBV19	TRBD2	TGTGCCAGTACTGCAAATATCCTAGCGGGGGGAAACACAGATACGCAGTATTTT	CASTANILAGGNTDTQYF
TRBJ1-2	.	TRBV6-5	TRBD1	TGTGCCAGCAGTGGAGTCTACAGGGGATATGGCTACACCTTC	CASSGVYRGYGYTF
TRBJ1-2	.	TRBV6-5	TRBD1	TGTGCCAGCAGTTACTCGGGACAGACCACCCCTGGCTACACCTTC	CASSYSGQTTPGYTF
TRBJ2-5	.	TRBV7-2	TRBD2	TGTGCCAGCGGGTTAGCGGGGGGGTATCAAGAGACCCAGTACTTC	CASGLAGGYQETQYF
TRBJ1-1	.	TRBV6-6	.	TGTGCCAGCAGTTACTCCGGAGTGAACACTGAAGCTTTCTTT	CASSYSGVNTEAFF
TRBJ2-5	.	TRBV7-9	TRBD2	TGTGCCAGCAGCACGGTAGCGGGGCCTCCTGGTCAGTACTTC	CASSTVAGPPGQYF
TRBJ1-1	.	TRBV6-6	TRBD1	TGTGCCAGCAGTTCACACAGGGGACCGAACACTGAAGCTTTCTTT	CASSSHRGPNTEAFF
TRBJ2-7	.	TRBV6-5	.	TGTGCCAGCAGTTTGACAGGCTACGAGCAGTACTTC	CASSLTGYEQYF
TRBJ1-1	.	TRBV9	.	TGTGCCAGCAGCGAGAGGGACACTGAAGCTTTCTTT	CASSERDTEAFF
TRBJ2-1	.	TRBV29-1	.	TGCAGCGTTCCGTCAGGTAGGGGTGAGCAGTTCTTC	CSVPSGRGEQFF
TRBJ2-1	few	TRBV25-1	TRBD1	TGTGCCAGCAGTACCTCCGGGACAGGGGGCAATGAGCAGTTCTTC	CASSTSGTGGNEQFF
TRBJ2-7	.	TRBV4-1	TRBD1	TGCGCCAGCAGCCCAGAAACCGTCGGGACAGGGTCGGGCGAGCAGTACTTC	CASSPETVGTGSGEQYF
TRBJ1-1	.	TRBV7-3	TRBD1	TGTGCCAGCAGCCCCACGATCAGGGGGCAGGCTTTCTTT	CASSPTIRGQAFF
TRBJ2-1	.	TRBV7-8	.	TGTGCCAGCAGCTTACTCAATGAGCAGTTCTTC	CASSLLNEQFF
TRBJ2-1	.	TRBV14	TRBD1	TGTGCCAGCAGCCCCCCAAAGGGGGCGCAGGATGAGCAGTTCTTC	CASSPPKGAQDEQFF
TRBJ2-1	few	TRBV6-4	TRBD2	TGTGCCAGTTCGACTAGCGGGGGGGAACCCTACAATGAGCAGTTCTTC	CASSTSGGEPYNEQFF
TRBJ2-1	.	TRBV28	TRBD2	TGTGCCAGCAGTTTAATTGGTCGAGGCGGGGGGCCGACTGAGCAGTTCTTC	CASSLIGRGGGPTEQFF
TRBJ1-1	.	TRBV7-6	.	TGTGCCAGCAGCTTATTCACAGGTGGTGGCAGTGAAGCTTTCTTT	CASSLFTGGGSEAFF
TRBJ2-5	.	TRBV6-5	.	TGTGCCAGCGCAGGGTTTCATTCAGAGACCCAGTACTTC	CASAGFHSETQYF
TRBJ2-5	.	TRBV4-1	TRBD2	TGCGCCAGCAGCCAAGTCGGGCGACTAGCGGGGGGGCCGGAGACCCAGTACTTC	CASSQVGRLAGGPETQYF
TRBJ2-7	.	TRBV5-4	.	TGTGCCAGCAGCTTAAATTCAGCGCTCTACGAGCAGTACTTC	CASSLNSALYEQYF
TRBJ1-6	.	TRBV4-3	TRBD1	TGCGCCAGCAGCCACGGGACAGGTGATAATTCACCCCTCCACTTT	CASSHGTGDNSPLHF
TRBJ1-4	.	TRBV6-5	.	TGTGCCAGCAGTCCCCGGGACACGTCTGAAAAACTGTTTTTT	CASSPRDTSEKLFF
TRBJ1-1	.	TRBV11-1	.	TGTGCCAGCAGCTTAACCTGGAGCAACACTGAAGCTTTCTTT	CASSLTWSNTEAFF
TRBJ2-5	few	TRBV5-6	TRBD1	TGTGCCAGCAGCTTCACGACAGGGGTCCTGGAGACCCAGTACTTC	CASSFTTGVLETQYF
TRBJ2-2	.	TRBV19	TRBD1	TGTGCCAGTAGAAACAGGGGCACCGGGGAGCTGTTTTTT	CASRNRGTGELFF
TRBJ2-1	.	TRBV2	.	TGTGCCAGCATGAATTTGCCGGGCTCCTACAATGAGCAGTTCTTC	CASMNLPGSYNEQFF
TRBJ2-3	.	TRBV7-2	.	TGTGCCAGCAGACTAGGACGCACAGATACGCAGTATTTT	CASRLGRTDTQYF
TRBJ2-7	.	TRBV7-6	TRBD1	TGTGCCAGCAGCGGCCAGGGGGACGAGCAGTACTTC	CASSGQGDEQYF
TRBJ2-1	.	TRBV18	TRBD1	TGTGCCAGCTCTCAGGGACAGGGAGTTATAAATGAGCAGTTCTTC	CASSQGQGVINEQFF
TRBJ1-5	.	TRBV5-4	.	TGTGCCAGCAACCAAACAGGGCTCAATCAGCCCCAGCATTTT	CASNQTGLNQPQHF
TRBJ2-7	.	TRBV7-9	TRBD1	TGTGCCAGCAGCCCACGGACAGGGGTAGGCGAGCAGTACTTC	CASSPRTGVGEQYF
TRBJ2-5	.	TRBV5-1	TRBD2	TGCGCCAGCAGTTTAAGACTAGCGGGGGATGGGACCCAGTACTTC	CASSLRLAGDGTQYF
TRBJ2-1	.	TRBV9	.	TGTGCCAGCAGCCCCGCGGGCGGGCTCCTGGACAATGAGCAGTTCTTC	CASSPAGGLLDNEQFF
TRBJ2-3	.	TRBV7-8	.	TGTGCCAGCAGCTTAGCTAGAGGTGGCACAGATACGCAGTATTTT	CASSLARGGTDTQYF
TRBJ1-4	few	TRBV19	.	TGTGCCAGTAGTAAAGGTCAGGGGTTCGGAGAAAAACTGTTTTTT	CASSKGQGFGEKLFF
TRBJ2-5	.	TRBV11-2	TRBD2	TGTGCCAGCAGCTTAGACCTAGCGGGGGGGATAGAGACCCAGTACTTC	CASSLDLAGGIETQYF
TRBJ2-5	.	TRBV7-9	.	TGTGCCAGCAGCCCGGTGGTCATAGAGACCCAGTACTTC	CASSPVVIETQYF